A single sample gave rise to the 5 T cell receptor beta chains below, sequenced in a study of blood T cell repertoires in COVID-19 (TCRdb year 2020). Library creation used the immunoSEQ multiplex PCR assay. Drawn from immuneACCESS, this table holds only the in-frame rearrangements with V and J called that TCRdb kept. Clones are partly lost; checked studies trace under half to an unresolved V gene and leave the rest unexplained. Here the sample has 50,000 to 75,000 clones; around 70% occur a single time. The ten top clones hold around 18% of the sample. The material sequenced was peripheral blood. These receptor sequences come from a woman aged 45-60 years with active or convalescent COVID-19.

The V gene is TRBV9, the J gene TRBJ2-7; the match to TRBD2 covers 10 bases. With 0 bases clipped from V and 2 bases from J, the junction kept 5 bases outside the gene matches. CDR3 length: 16 amino acids. Germline CDR1 and CDR2: SGDLS and YYNGEE. The CDR3 region is CASSVALAGATYEQYF. CDR3 nucleotide sequence: TGTGCCAGCAGCGTAGCGCTAGCGGGAGCCACCTACGAGCAGTACTTC. The full variable domain, its missing parts supplied by reference TRBV9 and TRBJ2-7, is DSGVTQTPKHLITATGQRVTLRCSPRSGDLSVYWYQQSLDQGLQFLIQYYNGEERAKGNILERFSAQQFPDLHSELNLSSLELGDSALYFCASSVALAGATYEQYFGPGTRLTVT.

V usage is TRBV7-9 and J usage is TRBJ2-5; perhaps TRBD1 as D (6 bases). V gave up 4 bases and J gave up 1 base, with 19 bases separating them. The V gene's germline CDR1 is SEHNR and CDR2 FQNEAQ (reference sequence). The CDR3 consists of 17 residues. CDR3 sequence: CASSSLQRDTFQETQYF. For the CDR3, the DNA is TGTGCCAGCAGCTCTCTGCAAAGGGACACCTTCCAAGAGACCCAGTACTTC.

The chain employs TRBV4-1 and TRBJ2-5; D might be TRBD1 (5 bases). The CDR3 runs 13 residues. Germline V gene lookup returns CDR1 MGHRA and CDR2 YSYEKL. V was clipped by 4 bases and J by 4 bases, with 10 bases between them. The CDR3 DNA reads as TGCGCCAGCAGCCTTTTTGGGGCAGAGACCCAGTACTTC. As protein: CASSLFGAETQYF.

J is TRBJ2-7 and V is TRBV27; 9 bases fit TRBD2. Germline loops: CDR1 MNHEY, CDR2 SMNVEV (reference sequence). The V and J ends lost 6 bases and 5 bases, in that order; junction bases with no gene match: 11. The CDR3 contains 15 residues. This CDR3 reads CASRVISGSIDEQYF. In nucleotides, the CDR3 is TGTGCCAGCAGAGTAATTAGCGGGAGTATCGACGAGCAGTACTTC.

This chain uses TRBV4-1 with TRBJ2-1, with 12 bases fitting TRBD2. The germline gives CDR1 MGHRA, CDR2 YSYEKL. The CDR3 is 18 amino acids. V gave up 3 bases and J gave up 4 bases; unmatched junction bases: 10. The chain's CDR3 is CASSHRTSGTLLYNEQFF. The DNA of the CDR3 is TGCGCCAGCAGCCATCGGACTAGCGGGACCCTCCTGTACAATGAGCAGTTCTTC.